The 32 T cell receptor beta chains given below trace back to one sample, sequenced in a study of T-cell reconstitution after alpha-beta-depleted transplantation in children. This sample's TCRbeta library carried unique molecular identifier barcodes. TCRdb passed the PCR reads through MiXCR, listing each CDR3 protein once. The sample holds 300,000 to 350,000 distinct CDR3 sequences, over 20% seen once. The sequencing used PBMCs, mostly from graft donor cells, collected 180 days after TCRalphabeta/CD19-depleted stem cell transplant. The source is a male patient aged 10 to 17 who had a stem cell transplant for acute lymphoblastic leukemia, so the T cells may come from the graft donor.

The rearrangement uses TRBV5-6 and TRBJ2-3, with D uncertain. The CDR3 runs 18 residues. V lost 4 bases and J 3 bases, leaving 24 bases between the germline ends. In germline, CDR1 is SGHDT, CDR2 YYEEEE. CDR3: CASSAPGLKVGLTDTQYF. In DNA form, the CDR3 reads TGTGCCAGCAGCGCCCCCGGGTTGAAGGTGGGATTGACAGATACGCAGTATTTT.

The V and J genes are TRBV7-6 and TRBJ2-1, with 10 bases identical to TRBD1. Germline lookup yields CDR1 SGHVS and CDR2 FNYEAQ. The CDR3 is 15 amino acids. V was clipped by 0 bases and J by 9 bases; unmatched bases: 5. CDR3 loop: CASSLAAGQGSEQFF. The CDR3 nucleotides are TGTGCCAGCAGCTTAGCCGCGGGACAGGGGAGTGAGCAGTTCTTC.

Only a few counts were recorded for this clonotype. The chain uses TRBV6-5 and TRBJ2-7; D may match TRBD1 or TRBD2 (5 bases each). This CDR3 region has 14 residues. Germline V gene data show CDR1 as MNHEY and CDR2 as SVGAGI. Trimming cost V 4 bases and J 0 bases, with 10 bases left between them. CDR3 DNA sequence: TGTGCCAGCAGTTGGGGACCGATCTCCTACGAGCAGTACTTC. This sequence encodes CASSWGPISYEQYF.

This clonotype was counted many times. The gene calls are TRBV5-1 and TRBJ2-7, with D perhaps TRBD1 (5 bases). Germline V lookup: CDR1 SGHRS, CDR2 YFSETQ. V lost 4 bases and J 3 bases, leaving 8 bases between the germline ends. The CDR3 runs 12 residues. The CDR3 spells CASSADSYEQYF. The CDR3 DNA reads as TGCGCCAGCAGCGCCGACAGCTACGAGCAGTACTTC. The whole variable domain, remainder taken from reference TRBV5-1 and TRBJ2-7, is KAGVTQTPRYLIKTRGQQVTLSCSPISGHRSVSWYQQTPGQGLQFLFEYFSETQRNKGNFPGRFSGRQFSNSRSEMNVSTLELGDSALYLCASSADSYEQYFGPGTRLTVT.

V gene TRBV10-3 combines with J gene TRBJ2-7; D unclear. The CDR3 length is 14 residues. Per germline, CDR1 ENHRY and CDR2 SYGVKD. The ends were cut back, 3 bases at V and 7 bases at J, with 16 bases in the middle. The CDR3 loop reads CAISEMVVQTEQYF. The CDR3, as DNA: TGTGCCATCAGTGAAATGGTGGTACAGACGGAGCAGTACTTC.

This chain links TRBV11-3 with TRBJ2-1; no reliable D call. Germline V gene data show CDR1 as SGHNT and CDR2 as YENEEA. The CDR3 contains 14 residues. Trimming cost V 4 bases and J 6 bases, with 13 bases left between them. The CDR3: CASSSGLTPNEQFF. Here the CDR3 DNA reads TGTGCCAGCAGCTCCGGATTAACCCCCAATGAGCAGTTCTTC.

The chain joins TRBV6-5 to TRBJ2-7, with 10 bases fitting TRBD2. The CDR3 length is 18 residues. CDR1 is MNHEY and CDR2 is SVGAGI in the germline V gene. Trimming cost V 2 bases and J 0 bases; bases outside gene matches: 10. CDR3 nucleotides: TGTGCCAGCAGTTACCTGGGACTAGCGTTTTCTAGCTCCTACGAGCAGTACTTC. Protein: CASSYLGLAFSSSYEQYF.

The chain carries TRBV4-1 and TRBJ2-2; D uncertain. V lost 4 bases, J lost 6 bases, and 12 bases lay in between. CDR1 is MGHRA, CDR2 YSYEKL, per germline. This CDR3 comprises 14 residues. CDR3 bases: TGCGCCAGCAGCCTCGAGACCTCGGCCGGGGAGCTGTTTTTT. Its translation is CASSLETSAGELFF.

This clonotype turned up a few times. The chain recombines TRBV7-2 with TRBJ2-1; perhaps TRBD2 as D (6 bases). The V end was cut by 3 bases, the J end by 15 bases, with 21 bases between. The CDR3 consists of 14 residues. The germline V gene encodes CDR1 SGHTA and CDR2 FQGNSA. The CDR3 protein is CASSLGYGSLGGFF. The CDR3 DNA reads as TGTGCCAGCAGCTTGGGATACGGGAGTTTGGGAGGGTTCTTC. Supplemented by reference TRBV7-2 and TRBJ2-1, the full variable domain reads GAGVSQSPSNKVTEKGKDVELRCDPISGHTALYWYRQSLGQGLEFLIYFQGNSAPDKSGLPSDRFSAERTGGSVSTLTIQRTQQEDSAVYLCASSLGYGSLGGFFGPGTRLTVL.

This clonotype was seen more than once but under ten times. This chain connects TRBV20-1 to TRBJ2-5; D ambiguous. Between the trimmed V and J ends, which lost 3 bases and 1 base, there was a span of 9 bases. This CDR3 has 13 amino acids. Germline V gene sequence: CDR1 DFQATT, CDR2 SNEGSKA (reference sequence). CDR3 sequence: CSASGSPQETQYF. In DNA, the CDR3 is TGCAGTGCTAGTGGTAGTCCCCAAGAGACCCAGTACTTC.

This clonotype was found a few times. The rearrangement uses TRBV11-2 and TRBJ2-2; D is undetermined. The CDR3 runs 16 residues. Deletions cut 2 bases from V and 4 bases from J, with 14 bases between. The germline V gene encodes CDR1 SGHAT and CDR2 FQNNGV. CDR3 in amino acids: CASSLFLGSLTGELFF. The DNA for the CDR3 is TGTGCCAGCAGCTTATTTTTGGGCAGCCTCACCGGGGAGCTGTTTTTT. The complete variable domain, with remaining parts taken from reference TRBV11-2 and TRBJ2-2, reads EAGVAQSPRYKIIEKRQSVAFWCNPISGHATLYWYQQILGQGPKLLIQFQNNGVVDDSQLPKDRFSAERLKGVDSTLKIQPAKLEDSAVYLCASSLFLGSLTGELFFGEGSRLTVL.

The chain couples TRBV20-1 to TRBJ2-5, with 10 bases fitting TRBD2. Germline CDR1 reads DFQATT; CDR2 reads SNEGSKA (reference sequence). The CDR3 loop spans 18 amino acids. The V gene end was trimmed by 3 bases and the J gene end by 3 bases; junction bases not matched to a gene: 16. CDR3: CSASDGRTSGPLEETQYF. CDR3 coding DNA: TGCAGTGCTAGCGATGGGAGGACTAGCGGCCCCCTGGAAGAGACCCAGTACTTC.

CDR3 sequence (DNA): TGTGCCAGCAGCCCCAGCGGATCTACCACCCTTACCTACGAGCAGTACTTC. This encodes CASSPSGSTTLTYEQYF. This chain links TRBV6-1 with TRBJ2-7, with a tentative D call TRBD2 (5 bases). The CDR3 length is 17 residues. Trimming stripped 6 bases from V and 2 bases from J, with 23 bases between. Germline V gene lookup returns CDR1 MNHNS and CDR2 SASEGT.

This clonotype was observed a few times. This chain connects TRBV10-3 to TRBJ2-1; D is ambiguous. CDR1 and CDR2 from the germline V gene are ENHRY and SYGVKD. The germline V and J ends were trimmed by 0 bases and 4 bases, with 7 bases remaining between them. This CDR3 has 14 amino acids. The CDR3 nucleotides are TGTGCCATCAGTGAGTCGGGGTTTTACAATGAGCAGTTCTTC. This codes for CAISESGFYNEQFF.

This clonotype was seen many times. V is TRBV5-1 and J is TRBJ1-5; weak D call: TRBD1 (5 bases). Trimming removed 3 bases at V and 7 bases at J, with 17 bases between. Germline V gene lookup returns CDR1 SGHRS and CDR2 YFSETQ. The CDR3 runs to 15 residues. Written as DNA, the CDR3 is TGCGCCAGCAGCTCGGGACCTCAGGCAGGCCAGCCCCAGCATTTT. It encodes CASSSGPQAGQPQHF.

This clonotype was picked up many times. The rearrangement uses TRBV6-1 and TRBJ1-1, with D tentatively TRBD1 (6 bases). The ends were cut back, 6 bases at V and 1 base at J, with 18 bases in the middle. The germline gives CDR1 MNHNS, CDR2 SASEGT. CDR3 length: 16 residues. CDR3 loop: CASSPTGSSPNTEAFF. The CDR3 bases are TGTGCCAGCAGCCCCACAGGGTCCTCCCCGAACACTGAAGCTTTCTTT.

This clonotype came up a few times. The chain combines TRBV2 with TRBJ2-5; D might be TRBD1 (6 bases). This CDR3 comprises 14 residues. Germline CDR1 is SNHLY and CDR2 is FYNNEI. The V end lost 4 bases, the J end lost 3 bases, and 12 bases lay between the germline ends. This CDR3 is CASSVGTPEETQYF. The CDR3 nucleotides read TGTGCCAGCAGTGTCGGGACACCCGAAGAGACCCAGTACTTC.

This clonotype came up many times. This sequence joins TRBV7-9 and TRBJ1-2; 8 bases are a match to TRBD1. Germline lookup yields CDR1 SEHNR and CDR2 FQNEAQ (reference sequence). The CDR3 is 13 residues long. With V trimmed by 6 bases and J by 3 bases, 3 bases remained unmatched. The CDR3 region is CASRTDRDYGYTF. For the CDR3, the DNA is TGTGCCAGCAGGACGGACAGGGACTATGGCTACACCTTC.

The rearrangement joins TRBV7-2 to TRBJ2-3; D not resolved. The CDR3 runs 17 residues. Between the trimmed V and J ends, which lost 2 bases and 2 bases, there was a span of 17 bases. Germline-derived CDR1 and CDR2 are SGHTA and FQGNSA. As DNA, the CDR3 is TGTGCCAGCAGCTTATGGCGTCTGGCGGCCTTCACAGATACGCAGTATTTT. This gives the protein CASSLWRLAAFTDTQYF.

This clonotype has more than one count but fewer than ten. The V and J genes are TRBV20-1 and TRBJ1-5; D not certain. CDR1 and CDR2 (germline): DFQATT, SNEGSKA (reference sequence). Trimming removed 1 base from V and 5 bases from J, with 15 bases in between. CDR3 length equals 15 residues. CDR3 sequence reads: CSARGRYRSHQPQHF. The CDR3 DNA follows: TGCAGTGCTAGAGGGCGGTACCGGTCTCATCAGCCCCAGCATTTT.

The chain recombines TRBV11-2 with TRBJ1-2; perhaps TRBD1 as D (5 bases). V lost 4 bases and J lost 0, with 12 bases in between. The CDR3 covers 15 residues. Per germline, CDR1 SGHAT and CDR2 FQNNGV. The CDR3: CASSSGWGANYGYTF. The CDR3 DNA reads TGTGCCAGCAGCTCCGGATGGGGGGCTAACTATGGCTACACCTTC. Using reference TRBV11-2 and TRBJ1-2 for the parts outside the CDR3, the full variable domain is EAGVAQSPRYKIIEKRQSVAFWCNPISGHATLYWYQQILGQGPKLLIQFQNNGVVDDSQLPKDRFSAERLKGVDSTLKIQPAKLEDSAVYLCASSSGWGANYGYTFGSGTRLTVV.

The CDR3 reads CASSGTGLSNQPQHF. The CDR3 nucleotides are TGTGCCAGCAGTGGGACAGGGCTGAGCAATCAGCCCCAGCATTTT. V and J are TRBV2 and TRBJ1-5; 8 bases line up with TRBD1. Germline trimming cut 4 bases from V and 1 base from J; bases unmatched to any gene: 3. The germline V gene encodes CDR1 SNHLY and CDR2 FYNNEI. The CDR3 extends over 15 amino acids. The variable domain in full, completed from reference TRBV2 and TRBJ1-5, reads EPEVTQTPSHQVTQMGQEVILRCVPISNHLYFYWYRQILGQKVEFLVSFYNNEISEKSEIFDDQFSVERPDGSNFTLKIRSTKLEDSAMYFCASSGTGLSNQPQHFGDGTRLSIL.

This clonotype was detected only a few times. The CDR3 bases are TGCAGTGCTCCGGGACCCTACGGGAGTTCACCCCTCCACTTT. Translating it yields CSAPGPYGSSPLHF. The V call is TRBV20-1, the J call TRBJ1-6, with D maybe TRBD1 (5 bases). The CDR3 contains 14 residues. V gave up 5 bases and J gave up 9 bases, with 17 bases separating them. Germline V gene data show CDR1 as DFQATT and CDR2 as SNEGSKA (reference sequence).

The chain's CDR3 is CASSQLTGGLNTGELFF. In DNA form, the CDR3 reads TGCGCCAGCAGCCAATTGACAGGGGGTCTTAACACCGGGGAGCTGTTTTTT. V usage is TRBV4-1 and J usage is TRBJ2-2; 9 bases are a match to TRBD1. CDR3 size: 17 residues. Germline CDR1 reads MGHRA; CDR2 reads YSYEKL. V trimming: 2 bases; J trimming: 2 bases; junction bases outside the gene matches: 6.

This clonotype occurred a few times. J is TRBJ2-6 and V is TRBV6-4; D is uncertain. V was trimmed by 0 bases and J by 3 bases, leaving 3 bases between them. The length of the CDR3 is 14 residues. The germline CDR1 and CDR2 sequences are MRHNA and SNTAGT. DNA of the CDR3: TGTGCCAGCAGTGACTCGGATGGGGCCAACGTCCTGACTTTC. Amino acid sequence: CASSDSDGANVLTF.

The chain uses TRBV7-4 and TRBJ2-7; D is unclear. CDR3 length equals 14 residues. CDR1 is SGHVT and CDR2 is SQSDAQ in the germline V gene. V gave up 1 base and J gave up 3 bases, with 10 bases separating them. CDR3 nucleotides: TGTGCCAGCAGCTTAGGCCTTACCTACTACGAGCAGTACTTC. Amino acid sequence: CASSLGLTYYEQYF.

This clonotype has only a few counts. The rearrangement links TRBV15 to TRBJ2-5; TRBD1 is a possible D gene (6 bases). The germline V gene has CDR1 LNHNV and CDR2 YYDKDF (reference sequence). The CDR3 extends over 15 amino acids. V was cut by 1 base and J by 5 bases, with 14 bases left in between. The CDR3 DNA reads as TGTGCCACCAGCAGAGTGGGGGCAGGGGAGGAGACCCAGTACTTC. Translation gives CATSRVGAGEETQYF.

This clonotype occurred a few times. J is TRBJ1-1 and V is TRBV2; TRBD1 agrees at 9 bases. There are 15 residues in the CDR3. Germline CDR1 reads SNHLY; CDR2 reads FYNNEI. The J segment lost 0 bases and the V segment lost 8 bases, leaving 7 bases of the junction unmatched. DNA for the CDR3: TGTGCCAGCGTGGACAGGGGACTCATGAACACTGAAGCTTTCTTT. As protein: CASVDRGLMNTEAFF.

Worth noting for this clonotype: The junction shows a germline mismatch at one end, possibly a read error. The chain is built from TRBV28 and TRBJ2-7; the match to TRBD2 covers 10 bases. Germline V CDR1 and CDR2: MDHEN, SYDVKM. The CDR3 is made up of 13 amino acids. The CDR3 nucleotides read TGTGTCAGCAGTCCCGGGACTAGCGACGAGCAGTACTTC. This translates into CVSSPGTSDEQYF.

The genes are TRBV24-1 and TRBJ2-4; 7 bases are shared with TRBD2. With V trimmed by 3 bases and J by 0 bases, 7 bases remained unmatched. CDR3 length: 17 amino acids. Germline-derived CDR1 and CDR2 are KGHDR and SFDVKD. The chain's CDR3 is CATSDKWEGKAKNIQYF. CDR3 DNA sequence: TGTGCCACCAGTGATAAATGGGAGGGGAAAGCCAAAAACATTCAGTACTTC.

The chain links TRBV6-1 to TRBJ2-4; 7 bases fit TRBD2. The CDR3 spans 14 residues. V trimming: 8 bases; J trimming: 3 bases; junction bases outside the gene matches: 7. Germline CDR1 MNHNS, CDR2 SASEGT. The CDR3 here is CASGRALNKNIQYF. DNA for the CDR3: TGTGCCAGCGGGAGGGCTCTTAACAAAAACATTCAGTACTTC.

V usage is TRBV30 and J usage is TRBJ2-1; weak D call: TRBD2 (6 bases). CDR1 GTSNPN and CDR2 SVGIG come from the germline V gene (reference sequence). This CDR3 contains 15 residues. V dropped 0 bases and J dropped 2 bases, with 11 bases sitting between them. CDR3 sequence: CAWSVGGATYNEQFF. The CDR3 DNA is TGTGCCTGGAGTGTCGGAGGGGCGACCTACAATGAGCAGTTCTTC.